The 15 T cell receptor beta chains below all came from one sample that was sequenced in a study of control samples from healthy donors and cancer patients. Here immunoSEQ multiplex PCR was the method, and the copy in TCRdb shows in-frame clones only, minus some. The profile shows 90,000 or so clones, about 87% of them singletons. Sequenced sample: blood. These receptors all stem from a woman in her seventies in good health.

This clone was observed a single time. The chain carries TRBV30 and TRBJ2-2; D not resolved. Germline CDR1 and CDR2: GTSNPN and SVGIG (reference sequence). The V end lost 0 bases, the J end lost 4 bases, and 15 bases lay between the germline ends. This CDR3 has 16 residues. CDR3 protein: CAWSVSIGSFTGELFF. In DNA, the CDR3 is TGTGCCTGGAGTGTATCAATTGGCTCCTTCACCGGGGAGCTGTTTTTT.

The V and J genes are TRBV20-1 and TRBJ2-7, with D tentatively TRBD2 (6 bases). Germline V CDR1 and CDR2: DFQATT, SNEGSKA (reference sequence). V lost 3 bases and J 7 bases, leaving 25 bases between the germline ends. The length of the CDR3 is 16 residues. The CDR3 bases are TGCAGTGCTAGTGGAGGATCCGGAGGGCCGCCGGGTGAGCAGTACTTC. This gives the protein CSASGGSGGPPGEQYF.

A single count supports this clone. J is TRBJ1-5 and V is TRBV10-1, with D unclear. The germline CDR1 and CDR2 sequences are WNHNN and SYGVQD (reference sequence). Trimming removed 0 bases from V and 9 bases from J, with 12 bases in between. CDR3 size: 14 residues. CDR3 amino acids: CASSESYCRGPQHF. DNA for the CDR3: TGCGCCAGCAGTGAGTCGTACTGCCGGGGGCCCCAGCATTTT.

J is TRBJ2-5 and V is TRBV18; the D call may be TRBD1 or TRBD2 (5 bases each). The CDR3 runs 12 residues. The ends were cut back, 5 bases at V and 5 bases at J, with 9 bases in the middle. CDR1 is KGHSH and CDR2 is LQKENI in the germline V gene. The CDR3 bases are TGTGCCAGCTCAGAGGGGCCCGAGACCCAGTACTTC. Translating it yields CASSEGPETQYF.

V usage is TRBV5-4 and J usage is TRBJ2-1; D not certain. Germline CDR1 SGHNT, CDR2 YYREEE (reference sequence). This CDR3 is 15 amino acids long. V was shortened by 4 bases and J by 0 bases, with 11 bases between the two germline ends. The CDR3 spells CASSIDYGSYNEQFF. The CDR3 DNA reads as TGTGCCAGCAGCATTGATTACGGCTCCTACAATGAGCAGTTCTTC.

V and J are TRBV5-3 and TRBJ2-7, with D unclear. TRBV5-3 is annotated as an ORF whose role is uncertain. Trimming took off 3 bases at V and 0 bases at J, with 10 bases between the two ends. CDR3 length: 14 residues. The DNA for the CDR3 is TGTGCCAGAAGCTCACGCAGGAGCTCCTACGAGCAGTACTTC. Amino acids: CARSSRRSSYEQYF.

V and J are TRBV9 and TRBJ2-5; D possibly corresponds to TRBD1 (5 bases). This CDR3 is built from 14 residues. The germline V gene encodes CDR1 SGDLS and CDR2 YYNGEE. V gave up 2 bases and J gave up 1 base, with 9 bases separating them. The CDR3 loop reads CASSVDRVQETQYF. CDR3 coding DNA: TGTGCCAGCAGCGTCGACAGAGTCCAAGAGACCCAGTACTTC.

In DNA, the CDR3 is TGTGCCAGCGCTGAAGGGCCGGGCACCGGGGAGCTGTTTTTT. Its translation: CASAEGPGTGELFF. The chain couples TRBV3-1 (or the pseudogene TRBV3-2) to TRBJ2-2; D gene unclear. Trimming took off 8 bases at V and 4 bases at J, with 14 bases between the two ends. The V gene's germline CDR1 is LGHDT and CDR2 YNNKEL (reference sequence). This CDR3 has 14 amino acids.

This sequence joins TRBV18 and TRBJ2-5; 7 bases are shared with TRBD1. CDR1 and CDR2 from the germline V gene are KGHSH and LQKENI. The CDR3 has 15 residues. J lost 1 base, V lost 5 bases, and 7 bases had no gene match. The CDR3 spells CASSVVQGPQETQYF. In nucleotides, the CDR3 is TGTGCCAGCTCAGTAGTACAGGGGCCCCAAGAGACCCAGTACTTC.

The CDR3 reads CASSLERATIKAFF. In nucleotides, the CDR3 is TGTGCCAGCAGCTTAGAAAGGGCGACTATAAAAGCTTTCTTT. The chain carries TRBV7-8 and TRBJ1-1; no reliable D call. With 1 base removed from V and 9 bases from J, the gap between germline ends came to 15 bases. From germline, CDR1 is SGHVS and CDR2 FQNEAQ. The CDR3 sequence is 14 residues long.

This sequence joins TRBV30 and TRBJ1-2; D might be TRBD1 (6 bases). Trimming took off 3 bases at V and 8 bases at J, with 16 bases between the two ends. The CDR3 runs 13 residues. Germline V gives CDR1 GTSNPN, CDR2 SVGIG (reference sequence). CDR3 region: CAWRPGGAGGYTF. CDR3 bases: TGTGCCTGGAGACCTGGGGGCGCTGGAGGCTACACCTTC.

The V and J genes are TRBV19 and TRBJ2-5; perhaps TRBD1 as D (6 bases). Per the germline V gene, CDR1 is LNHDA and CDR2 is SQIVND (reference sequence). The CDR3 has 14 residues. Trimming pared 5 bases from V and 5 bases from J, leaving 15 bases between. The CDR3 sequence is CASSLGTLRETQYF. CDR3 bases: TGTGCCAGTAGTTTGGGGACACTCCGGGAGACCCAGTACTTC.

The chain recombines TRBV9 with TRBJ2-2; D unclear. Trimming took off 4 bases at V and 4 bases at J, with 11 bases between the two ends. The CDR3 totals 14 residues. Germline CDR1 SGDLS, CDR2 YYNGEE. The CDR3 loop reads CASSLDSPTGELFF. The CDR3 bases are TGTGCCAGCAGCCTCGACTCCCCCACCGGGGAGCTGTTTTTT.

The chain couples TRBV7-6 to TRBJ2-7, with 11 bases that match TRBD1. V was clipped by 7 bases and J by 5 bases; unmatched bases: 10. Germline V gene sequence: CDR1 SGHVS, CDR2 FNYEAQ. The CDR3 runs to 15 residues. The CDR3, as DNA: TGTGCCAGCAACCCTTCCGGGACAGGGGGTGACGAGCAGTACTTC. Residues: CASNPSGTGGDEQYF.

This clone was seen only once. This rearrangement joins TRBV29-1 to TRBJ1-1; TRBD1 is a possible D gene (5 bases). V was shortened by 6 bases and J by 1 base, with 12 bases between the two germline ends. Germline V gene data show CDR1 as SQVTM and CDR2 as ANQGSEA. The CDR3 totals 13 residues. Here the CDR3 reads CSVHRIQNTEAFF. The DNA of the CDR3 is TGCAGCGTACACAGGATACAGAACACTGAAGCTTTCTTT. Together with reference TRBV29-1 and TRBJ1-1, the CDR3 gives the full variable domain: SAVISQKPSRDICQRGTSLTIQCQVDSQVTMMFWYRQQPGQSLTLIATANQGSEATYESGFVIDKFPISRPNLTFSTLTVSNMSPEDSSIYLCSVHRIQNTEAFFGQGTRLTVV.